The 17 T cell receptor beta chains below all came from one sample that was sequenced in a study of OX40 agonist ivuxolimab in advanced cancers. Generated by immunoSEQ multiplex PCR, the TCRdb table keeps only in-frame clones and is missing some. The data show roughly 60,000 clones, around 83% seen once. Sequenced here: CD4+ or CD8+ T cells sorted from blood, sampled in a trial of the OX40 agonist ivuxolimab. The receptor source for this set is an adult with an advanced solid tumor such as melanoma, head and neck, liver or kidney cancer.

The chain is built from TRBV5-1 and TRBJ2-1, with TRBD2 as a possible D gene (5 bases). Germline assignment: CDR1 SGHRS and CDR2 YFSETQ. The CDR3 extends over 14 amino acids. Trimming shortened V by 2 bases and J by 8 bases, and 14 bases separated the two germline ends. This CDR3 is CASSLLEEVDEQFF. The CDR3 DNA follows: TGCGCCAGCAGCTTACTAGAAGAGGTAGATGAGCAGTTCTTC.

In this sample, this clone turned up a few times. The chain links TRBV7-6 to TRBJ2-1; D may be TRBD1 (5 bases). The CDR3 runs 17 residues. Germline loops: CDR1 SGHVS, CDR2 FNYEAQ. Trimming stripped 4 bases from V and 2 bases from J, with 18 bases between. CDR3 protein: CASSSPIGAGTYNEQFF. The CDR3 bases are TGTGCCAGCAGCTCCCCTATTGGAGCAGGGACCTACAATGAGCAGTTCTTC.

CDR3 nucleotide sequence: TGTGCCAGCAGCCTGGAGAATCAAGAGACCCAGTACTTC. This translates into CASSLENQETQYF. The chain recombines TRBV7-9 with TRBJ2-5, with unresolved D. The CDR3 spans 13 residues. CDR1 and CDR2 (germline): SEHNR, FQNEAQ (reference sequence). V lost 5 bases and J lost 2, with 9 bases in between.

The table lists this clone with a count of one. The V call is TRBV14, the J call TRBJ2-3; D ambiguous. Looked up from germline, CDR1 is SGHDN and CDR2 is FVKESK. The V gene lost 2 bases and the J gene lost 8 bases, with 11 bases spanning the gap. The CDR3 length is 13 residues. The CDR3 sequence: CASSQRVFSTQYF. DNA of the CDR3: TGTGCCAGCAGCCAACGGGTCTTCAGTACGCAGTATTTT.

This clone was detected only once. The rearrangement links TRBV4-1 to TRBJ2-4; D is possibly TRBD1 or TRBD2 (5 bases each). V was trimmed by 0 bases and J by 1 base, leaving 13 bases between them. This CDR3 contains 17 residues. CDR1 and CDR2 from the germline V gene are MGHRA and YSYEKL. The CDR3 here is CASSQERGRGAKNIQYF. The DNA for the CDR3 is TGCGCCAGCAGCCAAGAAAGGGGACGAGGGGCCAAAAACATTCAGTACTTC.

This clone was seen a single time. V usage is TRBV6-1 and J usage is TRBJ2-1, with D possibly TRBD2 on 6 matching bases. The CDR3 covers 11 residues. V dropped 5 bases and J dropped 15 bases, with 14 bases sitting between them. Germline CDR1 and CDR2: MNHNS and SASEGT. DNA for the CDR3: TGTGCCAGCAGTTTTTCGACTAGACCGTTCTTC. Its protein is CASSFSTRPFF.

This CDR3 reads CASSQDVAGVYEQYF. CDR3 sequence (DNA): TGCGCCAGCAGCCAAGATGTAGCGGGAGTATACGAGCAGTACTTC. The V call is TRBV4-3, the J call TRBJ2-7; 9 bases agree with TRBD2. The length of the CDR3 is 15 residues. Trimming removed 0 bases from V and 4 bases from J; junction bases left unmatched: 4. The V gene's germline CDR1 is LGHNA and CDR2 YSLEER.

The table lists this clone with a few counts. The V gene is TRBV25-1, the J gene TRBJ2-7; D not resolved. This CDR3 is 11 amino acids long. In germline, CDR1 is MGHDK, CDR2 SYGVNS. The V end lost 3 bases, the J end lost 5 bases, and 5 bases lay between the germline ends. The CDR3 loop reads CASSDLDEQYF. The CDR3 bases are TGTGCCAGCAGTGATCTTGACGAGCAGTACTTC.

The chain uses TRBV5-4 and TRBJ1-4, with 7 positions matching TRBD1. With V trimmed by 4 bases and J by 3 bases, 6 bases remained unmatched. CDR1 is SGHNT and CDR2 is YYREEE in the germline V gene (reference sequence). The length of the CDR3 is 15 residues. The CDR3 coding sequence is TGTGCCAGCAGCGCTCAGACAGGGTCTAATGAAAAACTGTTTTTT. Translating it yields CASSAQTGSNEKLFF. The full variable domain, in which reference TRBV5-4 and TRBJ1-4 provide the parts outside the CDR3, is ETGVTQSPTHLIKTRGQQVTLRCSSQSGHNTVSWYQQALGQGPQFIFQYYREEENGRGNFPPRFSGLQFPNYSSELNVNALELDDSALYLCASSAQTGSNEKLFFGSGTQLSVL.

This chain connects TRBV10-3 to TRBJ2-5; 7 bases are shared with TRBD2. The J call is in doubt because the DNA end fits TRBJ2-7 better. Germline V gene sequence: CDR1 ENHRY, CDR2 SYGVKD. The CDR3 has 15 amino acids. CDR3 sequence: CAIRSGTTNSYEQYF. The CDR3 DNA reads as TGTGCCATCAGGTCCGGGACTACCAACTCCTACGAGCAGTACTTC.

The chain uses TRBV7-2 and TRBJ2-6; D assignment may be TRBD1 or TRBD2 (5 bases each). Germline V gene lookup returns CDR1 SGHTA and CDR2 FQGNSA. The CDR3 loop spans 15 amino acids. V was trimmed by 3 bases and J by 4 bases, leaving 10 bases between them. CDR3 amino acids: CASSFEGYGANVLTF. CDR3 bases: TGTGCCAGCAGCTTTGAGGGGTACGGGGCCAACGTCCTGACTTTC.

The V and J genes are TRBV7-2 and TRBJ2-1; TRBD2 agrees at 9 bases. V lost 3 bases to trimming and J lost 3 bases; unmatched junction nucleotides: 3. The CDR3 consists of 15 residues. The germline gives CDR1 SGHTA, CDR2 FQGNSA. CDR3 protein: CASSFGTSNYNEQFF. As DNA, the CDR3 is TGTGCCAGCAGCTTCGGGACTAGCAACTACAATGAGCAGTTCTTC.

CDR3 protein: CASSEEGGEKLFF. The CDR3 nucleotides read TGTGCCAGCAGTGAAGAGGGAGGTGAAAAACTGTTTTTT. The chain employs TRBV2 and TRBJ1-4; D not certain. V was shortened by 1 base and J by 7 bases, with 7 bases between the two germline ends. The CDR3 runs 13 residues. Germline CDR1 SNHLY, CDR2 FYNNEI.

This chain links TRBV27 with TRBJ1-5; 8 nucleotides match TRBD1. Trimming at V came to 5 bases and at J to 3 bases, leaving 12 bases not matched to a gene. The CDR3 has 17 amino acids. The germline gives CDR1 MNHEY, CDR2 SMNVEV (reference sequence). The CDR3 region has the DNA TGTGCCAGCAGTCTAACTTTCGACAGGGGAATCAATCAGCCCCAGCATTTT. It codes for CASSLTFDRGINQPQHF.

The V gene is TRBV9, the J gene TRBJ2-7; D not resolved. V gave up 0 bases and J gave up 3 bases, with 7 bases separating them. In germline, CDR1 is SGDLS, CDR2 YYNGEE. The CDR3 length is 13 residues. For the CDR3, the DNA is TGTGCCAGCAGCGTAGCTCAGAACTACGAGCAGTACTTC. Encoded protein: CASSVAQNYEQYF.

This chain connects TRBV19 to TRBJ1-2, with 7 bases matching TRBD1. CDR1 is LNHDA, CDR2 SQIVND, per germline (reference sequence). The CDR3 is made up of 15 amino acids. With 6 bases clipped from V and 3 bases from J, the junction kept 10 bases outside the gene matches. CDR3 residues: CASRGARQGDYGYTF. In nucleotides, the CDR3 is TGTGCCAGTAGAGGGGCACGACAGGGAGACTATGGCTACACCTTC.

The rearrangement joins TRBV19 to TRBJ2-5; TRBD1 might be the D (6 bases). The J call may be mistaken, given a closer DNA end match to TRBJ2-7. The CDR3 is 14 residues long. Germline values: CDR1 LNHDA, CDR2 SQIVND (reference sequence). The CDR3 DNA reads TGTGCCAGTAGTATACAGGGGCATAGATACGAGCAGTACTTC. The encoded protein is CASSIQGHRYEQYF.